This T cell receptor (beta chain) was captured in a study of cytomegalovirus exposure and HLA in healthy donors. Study observations and caveats: Reports described diagnosis of cytomegalovirus status by the classifier as highly specific and sensitive. Being productive about 87% or about 30% of the time was typical of most TCR beta V segments in an earlier analysis. Analysis was performed later, and it showed HLA-associated TCR beta chains to be more clonally expanded than equally common others. In vitro experiments confirmed that a few CMV-associated chains were specific for CMV antigens.

Regarding this clone: The antigen is unknown.

The V gene's germline CDR1 is KGHSH and CDR2 LQKENI. The V end lost 7 bases, the J end lost 3 bases, and 16 bases lay between the germline ends. The CDR3 totals 14 residues. With 60 Vbeta and 13 Jbeta primers, the PCR was carried out. Clones were read by immunoSEQ multiplex PCR, and TCRdb kept only the in-frame ones, dropping some. This sample has roughly 97,000 clones; roughly 80% occur once, and the top ten carry 1.5% to 2%. The sequence derives from a middle-aged woman in good health and CMV-seronegative. Source material: PBMCs. J is TRBJ2-7 and V is TRBV18; D remains ambiguous. The CDR3 is CASLLDRNSYEQYF. The CDR3 DNA is TGTGCCAGCTTATTAGACCGAAACAGCTACGAGCAGTACTTC.